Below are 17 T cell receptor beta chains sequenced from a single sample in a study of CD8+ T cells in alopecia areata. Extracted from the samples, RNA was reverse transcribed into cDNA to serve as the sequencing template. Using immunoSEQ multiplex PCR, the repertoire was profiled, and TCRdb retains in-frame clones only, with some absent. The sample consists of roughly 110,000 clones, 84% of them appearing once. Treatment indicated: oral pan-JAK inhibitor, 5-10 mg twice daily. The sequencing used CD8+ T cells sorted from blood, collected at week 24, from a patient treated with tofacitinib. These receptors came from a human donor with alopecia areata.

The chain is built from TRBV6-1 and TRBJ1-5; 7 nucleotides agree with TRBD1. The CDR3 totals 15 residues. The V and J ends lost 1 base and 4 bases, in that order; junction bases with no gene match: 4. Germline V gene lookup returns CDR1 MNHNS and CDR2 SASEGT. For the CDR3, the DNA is TGTGCCAGCAGTGAAGGGCCGGGACAGAATCAGCCCCAGCATTTT. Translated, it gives CASSEGPGQNQPQHF.

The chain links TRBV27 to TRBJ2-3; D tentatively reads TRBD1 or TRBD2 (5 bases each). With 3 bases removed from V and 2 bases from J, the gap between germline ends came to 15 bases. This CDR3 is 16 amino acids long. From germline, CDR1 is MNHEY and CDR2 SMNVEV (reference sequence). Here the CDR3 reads CASSLGPRSNTDTQYF. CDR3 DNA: TGTGCCAGCAGTTTGGGACCGCGGTCTAACACAGATACGCAGTATTTT.

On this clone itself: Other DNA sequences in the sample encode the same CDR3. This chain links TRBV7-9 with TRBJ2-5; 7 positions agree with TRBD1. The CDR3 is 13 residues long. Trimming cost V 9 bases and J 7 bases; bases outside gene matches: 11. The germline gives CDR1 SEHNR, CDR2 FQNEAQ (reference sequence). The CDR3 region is CASRSGGLVTQYF. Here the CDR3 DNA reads TGTGCCAGTCGATCAGGGGGATTGGTGACCCAGTACTTC.

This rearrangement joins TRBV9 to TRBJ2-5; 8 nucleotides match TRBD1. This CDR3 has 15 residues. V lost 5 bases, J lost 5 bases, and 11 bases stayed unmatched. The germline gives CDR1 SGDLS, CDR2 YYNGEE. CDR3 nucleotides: TGTGCCAGCAGTGCCGGGACAGGATTGCTGGAGACCCAGTACTTC. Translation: CASSAGTGLLETQYF.

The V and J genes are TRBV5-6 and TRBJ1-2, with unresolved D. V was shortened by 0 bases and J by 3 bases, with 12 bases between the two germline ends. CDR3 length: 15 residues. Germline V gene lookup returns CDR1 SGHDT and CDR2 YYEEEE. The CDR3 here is CASSLGGGYHYGYTF. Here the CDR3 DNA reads TGTGCCAGCAGCTTGGGAGGAGGGTACCACTATGGCTACACCTTC.

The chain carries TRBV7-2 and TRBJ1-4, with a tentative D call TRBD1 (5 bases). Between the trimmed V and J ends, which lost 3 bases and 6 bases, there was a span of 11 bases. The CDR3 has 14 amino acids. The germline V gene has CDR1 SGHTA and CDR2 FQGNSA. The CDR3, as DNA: TGTGCCAGCAGCTTCTTCCGGGGGGATGAAAAACTGTTTTTT. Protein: CASSFFRGDEKLFF.

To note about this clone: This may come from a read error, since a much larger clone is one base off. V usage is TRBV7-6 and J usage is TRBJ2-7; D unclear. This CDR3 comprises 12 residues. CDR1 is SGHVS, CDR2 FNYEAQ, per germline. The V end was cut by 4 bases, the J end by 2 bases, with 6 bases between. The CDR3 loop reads CASSSQAYEQYF. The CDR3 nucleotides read TGTGCCAGCAGCTCTCAGGCCTACGAGCAGTACTTC.

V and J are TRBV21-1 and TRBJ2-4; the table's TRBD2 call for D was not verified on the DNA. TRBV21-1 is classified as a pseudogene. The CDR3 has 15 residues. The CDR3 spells CASSKARGMLNIQYF. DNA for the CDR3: TGTGCCAGCAGCAAAGCGCGGGGGATGTTGAACATTCAGTACTTC.

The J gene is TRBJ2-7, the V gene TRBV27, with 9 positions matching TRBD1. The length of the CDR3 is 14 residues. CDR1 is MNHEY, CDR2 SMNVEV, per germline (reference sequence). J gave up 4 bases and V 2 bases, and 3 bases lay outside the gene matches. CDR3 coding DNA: TGTGCCAGCAGTTTAGGGACAGGGAATTACGAGCAGTACTTC. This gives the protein CASSLGTGNYEQYF.

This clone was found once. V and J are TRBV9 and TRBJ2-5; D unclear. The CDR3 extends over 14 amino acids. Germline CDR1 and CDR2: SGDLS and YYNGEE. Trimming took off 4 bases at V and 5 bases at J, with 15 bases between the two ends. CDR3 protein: CASSPDSAWETQYF. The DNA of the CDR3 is TGTGCCAGCAGCCCCGACTCCGCCTGGGAGACCCAGTACTTC.

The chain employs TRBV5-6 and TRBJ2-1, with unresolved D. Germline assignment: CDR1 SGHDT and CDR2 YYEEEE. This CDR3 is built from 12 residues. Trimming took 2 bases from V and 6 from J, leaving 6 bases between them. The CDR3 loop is CASSFIGNEQFF. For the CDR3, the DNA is TGTGCCAGCAGCTTTATAGGCAATGAGCAGTTCTTC.

CDR3 nucleotides: TGTGCCAGCAGCTTAGAGACAGCCTACTATGGCTACACCTTC. Encoded protein: CASSLETAYYGYTF. The chain links TRBV7-9 to TRBJ1-2; perhaps TRBD1 as D (5 bases). CDR1 is SEHNR and CDR2 is FQNEAQ in the germline V gene (reference sequence). The CDR3 is 14 residues long. V was trimmed by 1 base and J by 3 bases, leaving 9 bases between them.

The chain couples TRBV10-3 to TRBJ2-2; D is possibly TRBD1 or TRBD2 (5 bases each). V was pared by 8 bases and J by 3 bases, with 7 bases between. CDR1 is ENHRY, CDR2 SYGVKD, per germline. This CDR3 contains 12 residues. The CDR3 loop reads CAIRGDTGELFF. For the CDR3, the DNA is TGTGCCATCCGAGGGGACACCGGGGAGCTGTTTTTT.

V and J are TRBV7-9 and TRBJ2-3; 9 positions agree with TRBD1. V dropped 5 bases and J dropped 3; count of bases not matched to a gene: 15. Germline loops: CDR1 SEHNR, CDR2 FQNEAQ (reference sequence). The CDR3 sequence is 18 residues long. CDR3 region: CASSPATGQGLSTDTQYF. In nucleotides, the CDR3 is TGTGCCAGCAGCCCTGCGACTGGACAGGGGTTGTCGACAGATACGCAGTATTTT.

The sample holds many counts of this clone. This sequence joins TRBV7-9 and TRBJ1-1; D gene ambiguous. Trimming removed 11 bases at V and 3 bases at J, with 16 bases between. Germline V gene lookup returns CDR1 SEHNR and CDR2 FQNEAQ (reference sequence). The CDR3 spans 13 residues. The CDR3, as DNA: TGTGCCGGGGAGATATTGGGTTACACTGAAGCTTTCTTT. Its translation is CAGEILGYTEAFF.

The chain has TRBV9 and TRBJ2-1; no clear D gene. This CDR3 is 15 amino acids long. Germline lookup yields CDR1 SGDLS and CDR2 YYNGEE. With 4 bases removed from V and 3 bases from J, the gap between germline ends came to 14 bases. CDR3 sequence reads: CASSPLTTDYNEQFF. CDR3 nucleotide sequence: TGTGCCAGCAGCCCTCTCACGACCGACTACAATGAGCAGTTCTTC.

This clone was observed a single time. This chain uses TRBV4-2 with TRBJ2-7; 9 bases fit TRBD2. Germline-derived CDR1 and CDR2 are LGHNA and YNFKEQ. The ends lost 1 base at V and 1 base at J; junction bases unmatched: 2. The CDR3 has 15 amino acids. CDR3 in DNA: TGTGCCAGCAGCCAAGCCCTAGCGGGGTCCTACGAGCAGTACTTC. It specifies CASSQALAGSYEQYF.